These T cell receptor beta chains were read from a single sample in a study of T cell repertoires in cytomegalovirus infection. TCRdb re-derived calls from the reads in MiXCR, one entry per CDR3 protein. This sample yields 250,000 to 300,000 distinct CDR3 sequences, of which roughly 26% are seen a single time; around 14% belongs to the top ten. The sequencing input was PBMCs. These receptors originate from a human donor in good health (CMV status not recorded). Some clones in this sample may be carry-over from other donors' samples. Each CDR3 is given with its conserved first and last residue. D genes are given only for firm matches. Clone size appears in some rows only: once, few, many, or a class for an expanded clone.

>-|-|TRBJ2-3|TRBV12-3/TRBV12-4
TGTGCCAGCAGTCCCCCCGGCCCGGGTTGGGGAGATACGCAGTATTTT
CASSPPGPGWGDTQYF
>-|-|TRBJ1-5|TRBV12-3/TRBV12-4
TGTGCCAGCCGGGAGGGGAGCAATCAGCCCCAGCATTTT
CASREGSNQPQHF
>-|-|TRBJ2-2|TRBV12-3/TRBV12-4
TGTGCCAGCAGTTTAACCGAGAACACCGGGGAGCTGTTTTTT
CASSLTENTGELFF
>-|-|TRBJ1-3|TRBV15
TGTGCCACCAGCAGAGATTTGGGGTCTGGAAACACCATATATTTT
CATSRDLGSGNTIYF
>TRBD1|-|TRBJ2-2|TRBV19
TGTGCCAGTAGTATCCTTGTGCCAGGGGGCGCGCCCGGGGAGCTGTTTTTT
CASSILVPGGAPGELFF
>-|many|TRBJ1-1|TRBV25-1
TGTGCCAGCAGTGACAGGGGGAACACTGAAGCTTTCTTT
CASSDRGNTEAFF
>-|few|TRBJ2-7|TRBV5-5
TGTGCCAGCAGCTTGGAGTCTGTTCCTGACGAGCAGTACTTC
CASSLESVPDEQYF
>-|-|TRBJ2-5|TRBV19
TGTGCCAGTAAGGGGAGTGGGGAGACCCAGTACTTC
CASKGSGETQYF
>TRBD1|few|TRBJ2-5|TRBV9
TGTGCCAGCAGCGCGCCCGGGACAGGGGGGTTAGAGACCCAGTACTTC
CASSAPGTGGLETQYF
>TRBD2|few|TRBJ2-7|TRBV28
TGTGCCAGCAGGGGCGGGACTAGCGGATCCTACGAGCAGTACTTC
CASRGGTSGSYEQYF
>-|many|TRBJ1-5|TRBV7-2
TGTGCCAGCACCCGACAGGCCTATAGCAATCAGCCCCAGCATTTT
CASTRQAYSNQPQHF
>-|many|TRBJ1-5|TRBV6-2/TRBV6-3
TGTGCCAGCAGTTACGGGACATTCAATCAGCCCCAGCATTTT
CASSYGTFNQPQHF
>-|many|TRBJ2-3|TRBV6-2/TRBV6-3
TGTGCCAGCAGTACCTCCGGGGCCTCGATCCCAGATACGCAGTATTTT
CASSTSGASIPDTQYF
>-|few|TRBJ1-3|TRBV7-6
TGTGCCAGCAGCCCCGCGGCGGGTTCTGGAAACACCATATATTTT
CASSPAAGSGNTIYF
>-|-|TRBJ2-1|TRBV7-9
TGTGCCAGCAGCTTATCTTCTTCTAGCTCCTACAATGAGCAGTTCTTC
CASSLSSSSSYNEQFF
>-|-|TRBJ1-1|TRBV11-2
TGTGCCAGCAGCTTTAGTCAGGGGCCCACTGAAGCTTTCTTT
CASSFSQGPTEAFF
>-|-|TRBJ2-5|TRBV6-5
TGTGCCAGCAGTTACTCCCAGGTCCCAGAGACCCAGTACTTC
CASSYSQVPETQYF
>TRBD1|many|TRBJ2-3|TRBV7-2
TGTGCCAGCAGCTTAACAGGGACAGGGGCCGGAGATACGCAGTATTTT
CASSLTGTGAGDTQYF
>-|-|TRBJ2-1|TRBV6-2/TRBV6-3
TGTGCCAGCAGCGACGGGACCGCAGACCACAATGAGCAGTTCTTC
CASSDGTADHNEQFF
>-|few|TRBJ1-1|TRBV12-3/TRBV12-4
TGTGCCAGCAGTTCGACAGAGTACAAGGCTTTCTTT
CASSSTEYKAFF
>TRBD2|-|TRBJ2-3|TRBV5-1
TGCGCCAGCAGCTTCCGACTAGCGGGGAGCACAGATACGCAGTATTTT
CASSFRLAGSTDTQYF
>-|-|TRBJ2-7|TRBV11-2
TGTGCCAGCAGTCTAAGTTTCAACGAGCAGTACTTC
CASSLSFNEQYF
>-|-|TRBJ1-1|TRBV7-2
TGTGCCAGCAGCTTAGTTGGGCCCGCCGCTTTCTTT
CASSLVGPAAFF
>TRBD1|-|TRBJ2-2|TRBV20-1
TGCAGTGCAGTCTGGGACAGGAGGAACACCGGGGAGCTGTTTTTT
CSAVWDRRNTGELFF
>TRBD2|many|TRBJ2-7|TRBV11-2
TGTGCCAGCAGCGGGGGACTAGCGGAGGCGCGCTACGAGCAGTACTTC
CASSGGLAEARYEQYF
>-|many|TRBJ2-3|TRBV7-2
TGTGCCAGCAGCTTATTAGGAGTCAGCACAGATACGCAGTATTTT
CASSLLGVSTDTQYF
>TRBD2|many|TRBJ2-7|TRBV7-2
TGTGCCAGCAGCTCACAGACTAGCGCCTCCTACGAGCAGTACTTC
CASSSQTSASYEQYF
>-|few|TRBJ1-1|TRBV5-1
TGCGCCAGCAGCCTGGAGGCATTCGCTGAAGCTTTCTTT
CASSLEAFAEAFF
>-|many|TRBJ1-2|TRBV11-2
TGTGCCAGCAGCTTAGGGACTTTGAACTATGGCTACACCTTC
CASSLGTLNYGYTF
>TRBD2|many|TRBJ2-1|TRBV11-2
TGTGCCAGCAGCCCGCGGACTAGCGGGAGAGAGGGTGAGCAGTTCTTC
CASSPRTSGREGEQFF
>-|-|TRBJ1-1|TRBV5-1
TGCGCCAGCAGCTTGTCAAGTATCATGATAGAAGCTTTCTTT
CASSLSSIMIEAFF
>-|many|TRBJ1-1|TRBV7-3
TGTGCCAGCAGCCCGGGACACTCGAACACTGAAGCTTTCTTT
CASSPGHSNTEAFF
>-|-|TRBJ1-1|TRBV12-3/TRBV12-4
TGTGCCAGCAGTTTCCCCGGGCGAGAACCTGAAGCTTTCTTT
CASSFPGREPEAFF
>-|-|TRBJ1-2|TRBV15
TGTGCCACCAGCAGAGGGTCGGGACCCTATGGCTACACCTTC
CATSRGSGPYGYTF
>TRBD1|-|TRBJ2-5|TRBV10-3
TGTGCCATCAGTGAGATCATAGGGGGCGAAGAAGAGACCCAGTACTTC
CAISEIIGGEEETQYF
>-|-|TRBJ2-2|TRBV28
TGTGCCAGCAGTCGCCCGACCTGGGAGCTGTTTTTT
CASSRPTWELFF
>TRBD2|many|TRBJ2-5|TRBV7-2
TGTGCCAGCAGCTCACAACTAGCGGGAGCGGGTGAGACCCAGTACTTC
CASSSQLAGAGETQYF
>TRBD2|-|TRBJ2-1|TRBV7-6
TGTGCCAGCAGCGCCCATGCCGGGGGGTACCTCAATGAGCAGTTCTTC
CASSAHAGGYLNEQFF
>-|many|TRBJ2-7|TRBV7-2
TGTGCCAGCAGCTTAGCGGGAGTCAGCTCCTACGAGCAGTACTTC
CASSLAGVSSYEQYF
>-|few|TRBJ1-1|TRBV28
TGTGCCAGCAGCCCATCAGGGGAACCTTTGGTCACTGAAGCTTTCTTT
CASSPSGEPLVTEAFF
>TRBD1|few|TRBJ2-1|TRBV19
TGTGCCAGTAGTGTCGGGACAGGGGGCTACAATGAGCAGTTCTTC
CASSVGTGGYNEQFF
>-|few|TRBJ2-3|TRBV5-5
TGTGCCAGCAGCCCCACAGGGTCCAGCACAGATACGCAGTATTTT
CASSPTGSSTDTQYF
>-|-|TRBJ2-2|TRBV6-1
TGTGCCAGCAGTTATTCTCTCCGGAGGACAGTGAACACCGGGGAGCTGTTTTTT
CASSYSLRRTVNTGELFF
>TRBD2|-|TRBJ2-3|TRBV5-1
TGCGCCAGCAGCTACCGTAGCGGGGGTGCAGATACGCAGTATTTT
CASSYRSGGADTQYF
>-|-|TRBJ2-7|TRBV28
TGTGCCAGCAGTTATCCCGGGACGGGGGACTACGAGCAGTACTTC
CASSYPGTGDYEQYF
>-|-|TRBJ2-6|TRBV6-2/TRBV6-3
TGTGCCACCGGGTTCTCTGGGGCCAACGTCCTGACTTTC
CATGFSGANVLTF
>-|few|TRBJ1-5|TRBV20-1
TGCAGTGCCCTCGAAGACCGCAATCAGCCCCAGCATTTT
CSALEDRNQPQHF
>-|many|TRBJ1-1|TRBV11-3
TGTGCCAGCAGCCCCCGGGACCCATGGAACACTGAAGCTTTCTTT
CASSPRDPWNTEAFF
>-|many|TRBJ1-2|TRBV7-2
TGTGCCAGCAGCTTAGCTTTGGAGAACTATGGCTACACCTTC
CASSLALENYGYTF
>TRBD1|many|TRBJ1-3|TRBV19
TGTGCCAGTCGTCTGGACAGGTCCTCTGGAAACACCATATATTTT
CASRLDRSSGNTIYF
>-|few|TRBJ1-1|TRBV7-9
TGTGCCAGCAGCTTAGTGTTATTGGCTTTCTTT
CASSLVLLAFF
>TRBD1|many|TRBJ2-7|TRBV7-2
TGTGCCAGCAGCCAGGACAGGGCGAGGGGGGAGCAGTACTTC
CASSQDRARGEQYF
>TRBD2|few|TRBJ2-5|TRBV10-3
TGTGCCATCAGTGAGAAGGGACTAGCGGGAGTAAAGACCCAGTACTTC
CAISEKGLAGVKTQYF